The clone carrying this TCR beta chain was observed at least ten times. The antigen is not known. The trim removed 0 bases at V and 9 bases at J, leaving 10 bases unmatched. Per germline, CDR1 DFQATT and CDR2 SNEGSKA (reference sequence). This CDR3 has 15 residues. The sample originates from a study of human T cells and chemical hapten exposure. Study-level results: Higher patch test scores went with higher counts of PT1 expanded TCRs.

From the RACE reads, TCRdb called clonotypes with MiXCR, one entry per CDR3 protein. Of more than 300,000 distinct CDR3 sequences in the sample, approximately 5% were seen once. The time point is: pre-sensitization, week 0. The treatment is: therapeutic diphenylcyclopropenone sensitization with weekly scalp DPC. J is TRBJ2-1 and V is TRBV20-1; 8 bases agree with TRBD2. The sequencing here drew on whole blood, taken in connection with sensitization to the hapten diphenylcyclopropenone (DPC). This sequence originates from a woman aged 50 to 65 with alopecia areata. Some clones in this sample may be carry-over from other donors' samples. The CDR3 region is CSARDRKRERGEQFF. The CDR3 DNA reads as TGCAGTGCTAGAGATCGCAAGCGGGAGAGGGGTGAGCAGTTCTTC.